Below, 20 T cell receptor beta chains from the same sample are listed, as sequenced in a study of blood T cell repertoires in COVID-19. The repertoire was sequenced with immunoSEQ multiplex PCR; TCRdb's copy has only in-frame clones and lacks some. The sample lists hundreds of thousands of clones, 75% to 90% occurring once. The sample was peripheral blood. Receptors originate from a woman aged 60-70 years with acute or convalescent COVID-19.

The chain has TRBV15 and TRBJ1-1; 9 positions match TRBD1. The CDR3 is 14 residues long. From germline, CDR1 is LNHNV and CDR2 YYDKDF (reference sequence). J gave up 6 bases and V 5 bases, and 7 bases lay outside the gene matches. In nucleotides, the CDR3 is TGTGCCACCAGCGGACGACAGGGGGTAGCTGAAGCTTTCTTT. Protein: CATSGRQGVAEAFF. Based on the CDR3 plus reference TRBV15 and TRBJ1-1, the full variable domain is DAMVIQNPRYQVTQFGKPVTLSCSQTLNHNVMYWYQQKSSQAPKLLFHYYDKDFNNEADTPDNFQSRRPNTSFCFLDIRSPGLGDTAMYLCATSGRQGVAEAFFGQGTRLTVV.

This chain connects TRBV6-5 to TRBJ2-3; D is ambiguous. This CDR3 is built from 15 residues. CDR1 and CDR2 from the germline V gene are MNHEY and SVGAGI. Trimming took 0 bases from V and 2 from J, leaving 9 bases between them. As DNA, the CDR3 is TGTGCCAGCAGTTACTCATACTCATTCACAGATACGCAGTATTTT. This gives the protein CASSYSYSFTDTQYF.

DNA for the CDR3: TGTGCCAGCAGCTCAACCCCAAAGGGGACTCAAGGCTACACCTTC. Protein: CASSSTPKGTQGYTF. This rearrangement joins TRBV11-2 to TRBJ1-2; possibly TRBD1 for D (5 bases). CDR3 length: 15 residues. Germline V gene lookup returns CDR1 SGHAT and CDR2 FQNNGV. With 4 bases removed from V and 8 bases from J, the gap between germline ends came to 20 bases.

The chain combines TRBV6-5 with TRBJ2-7; 10 bases fit TRBD1. Unmatched junction bases numbered 6, after V lost 0 bases and J lost 4 bases. The CDR3 has 16 amino acids. Looked up from germline, CDR1 is MNHEY and CDR2 is SVGAGI. The CDR3 sequence: CASSYSGQGIVYEQYF. The CDR3, as DNA: TGTGCCAGCAGTTACTCGGGACAGGGGATAGTTTACGAGCAGTACTTC.

The chain joins TRBV30 to TRBJ2-7; 10 nucleotides align to TRBD1. J gave up 2 bases and V 8 bases, and 6 bases lay outside the gene matches. This CDR3 spans 13 amino acids. In germline, CDR1 is GTSNPN, CDR2 SVGIG (reference sequence). CDR3 in amino acids: CAAQGQGPYEQYF. Written as DNA, the CDR3 is TGTGCCGCACAGGGACAGGGGCCCTACGAGCAGTACTTC.

This clone turned up a few times. This chain uses TRBV19 with TRBJ1-1; D not resolved. Germline V gene lookup returns CDR1 LNHDA and CDR2 SQIVND (reference sequence). This CDR3 contains 13 residues. Trimming took 4 bases from V and 1 from J, leaving 7 bases between them. The CDR3 nucleotides read TGTGCCAGTAGTACCTTGTCGAACACTGAAGCTTTCTTT. Its translation: CASSTLSNTEAFF.

This clone was seen a few times. This rearrangement joins TRBV4-3 to TRBJ2-7; TRBD1 matches at 12 bases. This CDR3 has 15 amino acids. The V gene's germline CDR1 is LGHNA and CDR2 YSLEER. Unmatched junction bases numbered 7, after V lost 5 bases and J lost 5 bases. The CDR3 DNA follows: TGCGCCAGCAGCTCCACCGGGACAGGGGGCGACGAGCAGTACTTC. This encodes CASSSTGTGGDEQYF.

The rearrangement uses TRBV28 and TRBJ2-7; 8 positions agree with TRBD2. The junction had 5 bases not matched to a gene; V was cut back by 3 bases and J by 1 base. Germline V gene lookup returns CDR1 MDHEN and CDR2 SYDVKM. The CDR3 totals 15 residues. CDR3 sequence reads: CASSFGLAGSYEQYF. DNA for the CDR3: TGTGCCAGCAGTTTTGGGCTAGCGGGTTCCTACGAGCAGTACTTC.

This chain links TRBV19 with TRBJ2-1, with 11 bases lining up with TRBD2. The V gene end was trimmed by 8 bases and the J gene end by 4 bases; junction bases not matched to a gene: 7. This CDR3 is 15 amino acids long. Germline V lookup: CDR1 LNHDA, CDR2 SQIVND (reference sequence). The CDR3 reads CASSNLAGGYNEQFF. The CDR3 region has the DNA TGTGCCAGTTCCAACTTAGCGGGGGGGTACAATGAGCAGTTCTTC.

This chain connects TRBV3-1 (or the pseudogene TRBV3-2) to TRBJ2-2; TRBD2 matches at 10 bases. Germline CDR1 reads LGHDT; CDR2 reads YNNKEL (reference sequence). Losses at the gene ends were 5 bases for V and 7 bases for J; bases not matched to a gene: 16. The length of the CDR3 is 18 residues. In DNA, the CDR3 is TGTGCCAGCAGCTCCCTGGCCCCTGCTAGCGGGGGTGACGGGGAGCTGTTTTTT. Translation: CASSSLAPASGGDGELFF.

V usage is TRBV9 and J usage is TRBJ1-6; TRBD1 is a possible D gene (5 bases). The CDR3 runs 15 residues. The V and J ends lost 0 bases and 5 bases respectively, with 9 bases between them. The germline gives CDR1 SGDLS, CDR2 YYNGEE. The CDR3 nucleotides are TGTGCCAGCAGCGTAGGGGTAGGGGATAATTCACCCCTCCACTTT. This encodes CASSVGVGDNSPLHF.

The genes are TRBV28 and TRBJ2-7; perhaps TRBD1 as D (5 bases). Germline lookup yields CDR1 MDHEN and CDR2 SYDVKM. Trimming cost V 8 bases and J 5 bases, with 13 bases left between them. The length of the CDR3 is 12 residues. CDR3 bases: TGTGCCAGCCGGTCAGGGCCCCACGAGCAGTACTTC. The encoded protein is CASRSGPHEQYF. Complete variable domain (other parts from reference TRBV28 and TRBJ2-7): DVKVTQSSRYLVKRTGEKVFLECVQDMDHENMFWYRQDPGLGLRLIYFSYDVKMKEKGDIPEGYSVSREKKERFSLILESASTNQTSMYLCASRSGPHEQYFGPGTRLTVT.

This chain uses TRBV7-2 with TRBJ2-2; tentatively, D is TRBD2 (5 bases). CDR1 SGHTA and CDR2 FQGNSA come from the germline V gene. The ends were cut back, 1 base at V and 1 base at J, with 19 bases in the middle. The CDR3 sequence is 19 residues long. The CDR3 bases are TGTGCCAGCAGCTTAGACCCCCGGAGAGCGGTTAAGAACACCGGGGAGCTGTTTTTT. Translating it yields CASSLDPRRAVKNTGELFF.

The V and J genes are TRBV6-5 and TRBJ1-1; maybe TRBD1 (5 bases). The germline CDR1 and CDR2 sequences are MNHEY and SVGAGI. Trimming left V 4 bases short and J 6 bases short, with 9 bases between. This CDR3 region has 12 residues. The CDR3 reads CASSWGRAEAFF. DNA of the CDR3: TGTGCCAGCAGTTGGGGGAGGGCTGAAGCTTTCTTT.

The rearrangement links TRBV18 to TRBJ2-3; 10 nucleotides align to TRBD1. The CDR3 has 15 amino acids. The germline V gene encodes CDR1 KGHSH and CDR2 LQKENI. V was pared by 3 bases and J by 3 bases, with 3 bases of the junction left unmatched. The CDR3 nucleotides are TGTGCCAGCTCACCTCCGGGACAGGGGACAGATACGCAGTATTTT. Protein: CASSPPGQGTDTQYF. Full variable domain (remainder filled in from reference TRBV18 and TRBJ2-3): NAGVMQNPRHLVRRRGQEARLRCSPMKGHSHVYWYRQLPEEGLKFMVYLQKENIIDESGMPKERFSAEFPKEGPSILRIQQVVRGDSAAYFCASSPPGQGTDTQYFGPGTRLTVL.

The chain joins TRBV19 to TRBJ1-1; 12 nucleotides line up with TRBD1. The CDR3 extends over 14 amino acids. V lost 5 bases, J lost 7 bases, and 5 bases stayed unmatched. CDR1 is LNHDA and CDR2 is SQIVND in the germline V gene (reference sequence). The CDR3 reads CASSLGQGAGEAFF. CDR3 nucleotide sequence: TGTGCCAGTAGTTTGGGACAGGGGGCAGGTGAAGCTTTCTTT.

This chain joins TRBV14 and TRBJ1-3; D may be TRBD1 (6 bases). V shed 1 base and J shed 4 bases, with 14 bases lying between them. Germline lookup yields CDR1 SGHDN and CDR2 FVKESK. The CDR3 has 16 residues. The CDR3 reads CASSQAGRGRGNTIYF. Written as DNA, the CDR3 is TGTGCCAGCAGCCAAGCTGGCAGGGGAAGGGGAAACACCATATATTTT.

CDR3 sequence: CASSLAGRSSYTF. The DNA for the CDR3 is TGCGCCAGCAGCCTGGCTGGGAGATCTTCCTACACCTTC. The chain recombines TRBV5-1 with TRBJ1-2; D remains ambiguous. V was cut by 4 bases and J by 10 bases, with 17 bases left in between. Germline V CDR1 and CDR2: SGHRS, YFSETQ. This CDR3 is built from 13 residues.

CDR3 in amino acids: CASIEDSPNTEAFF. CDR3 nucleotides: TGTGCCAGTATAGAGGACAGCCCGAACACTGAAGCTTTCTTT. The genes are TRBV19 and TRBJ1-1; maybe TRBD1 (6 bases). The V end lost 7 bases, the J end lost 1 base, and 13 bases lay between the germline ends. The germline V gene has CDR1 LNHDA and CDR2 SQIVND (reference sequence). This CDR3 contains 14 residues.

The gene calls are TRBV19 and TRBJ2-3; 12 positions agree with TRBD2. Per germline, CDR1 LNHDA and CDR2 SQIVND (reference sequence). Losses at the gene ends were 5 bases for V and 0 bases for J; bases not matched to a gene: 6. The length of the CDR3 is 17 residues. The CDR3: CASSALAGGFSTDTQYF. The CDR3 DNA is TGTGCCAGTAGTGCTCTAGCGGGAGGGTTTAGCACAGATACGCAGTATTTT.